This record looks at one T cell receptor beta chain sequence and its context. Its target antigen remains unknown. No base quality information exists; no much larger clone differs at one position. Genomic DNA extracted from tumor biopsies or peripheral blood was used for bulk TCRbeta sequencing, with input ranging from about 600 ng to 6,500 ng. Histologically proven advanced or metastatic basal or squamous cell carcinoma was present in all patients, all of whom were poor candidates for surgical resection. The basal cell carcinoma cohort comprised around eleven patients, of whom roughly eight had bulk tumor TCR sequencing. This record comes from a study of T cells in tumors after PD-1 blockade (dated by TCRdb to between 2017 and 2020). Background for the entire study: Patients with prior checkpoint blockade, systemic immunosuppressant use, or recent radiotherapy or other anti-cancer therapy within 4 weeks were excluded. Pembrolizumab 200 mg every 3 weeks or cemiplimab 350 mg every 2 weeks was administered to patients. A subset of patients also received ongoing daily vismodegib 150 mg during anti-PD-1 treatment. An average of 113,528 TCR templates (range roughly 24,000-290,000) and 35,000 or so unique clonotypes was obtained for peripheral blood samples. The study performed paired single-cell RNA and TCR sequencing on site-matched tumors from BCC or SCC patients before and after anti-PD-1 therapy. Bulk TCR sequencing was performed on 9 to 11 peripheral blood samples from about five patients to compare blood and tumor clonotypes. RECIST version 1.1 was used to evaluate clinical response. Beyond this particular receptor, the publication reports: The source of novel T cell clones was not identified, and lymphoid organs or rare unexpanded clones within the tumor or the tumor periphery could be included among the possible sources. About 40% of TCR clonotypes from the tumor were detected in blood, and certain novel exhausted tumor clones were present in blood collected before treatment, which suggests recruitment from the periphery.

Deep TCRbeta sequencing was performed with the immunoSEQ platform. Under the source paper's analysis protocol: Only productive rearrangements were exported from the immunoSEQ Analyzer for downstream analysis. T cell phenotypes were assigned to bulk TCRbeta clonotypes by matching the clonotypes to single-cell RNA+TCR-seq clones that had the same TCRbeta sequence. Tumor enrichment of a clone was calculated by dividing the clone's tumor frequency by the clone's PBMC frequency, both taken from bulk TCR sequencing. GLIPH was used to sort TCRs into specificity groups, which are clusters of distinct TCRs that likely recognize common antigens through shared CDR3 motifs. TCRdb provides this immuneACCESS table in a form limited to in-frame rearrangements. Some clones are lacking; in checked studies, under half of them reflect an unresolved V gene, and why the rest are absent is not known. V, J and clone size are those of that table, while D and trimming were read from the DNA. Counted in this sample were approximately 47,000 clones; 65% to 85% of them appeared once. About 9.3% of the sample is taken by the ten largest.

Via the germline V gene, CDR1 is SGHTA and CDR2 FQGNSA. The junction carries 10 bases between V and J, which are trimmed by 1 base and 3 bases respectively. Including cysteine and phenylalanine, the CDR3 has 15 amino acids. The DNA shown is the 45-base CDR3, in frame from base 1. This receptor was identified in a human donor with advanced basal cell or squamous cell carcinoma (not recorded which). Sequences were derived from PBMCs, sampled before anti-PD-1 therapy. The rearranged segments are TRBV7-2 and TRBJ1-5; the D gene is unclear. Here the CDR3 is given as CASSLVRDLNQPQHF. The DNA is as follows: TGTGCCAGCAGCTTAGTCAGAGACCTCAATCAGCCCCAGCATTTT. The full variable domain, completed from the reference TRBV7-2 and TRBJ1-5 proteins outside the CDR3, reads GAGVSQSPSNKVTEKGKDVELRCDPISGHTALYWYRQSLGQGLEFLIYFQGNSAPDKSGLPSDRFSAERTGGSVSTLTIQRTQQEDSAVYLCASSLVRDLNQPQHFGDGTRLSIL.